The clone carrying this T cell receptor (beta chain) has just a few counts. This sample is part of a study of T cells in Graves' hyperthyroidism and ophthalmopathy. TCR beta CDR3 region amplification was performed from RNA transcripts. A set of HTBI primers served as the primers for a first-round RT-PCR of the TCR CDR3. TCRdb processed the multiplex PCR reads anew with MiXCR; each CDR3 protein has one entry. The table has some 740,000 distinct CDR3 sequences, 13% to 15% seen once; the top ten hold more than 8.5%. The patients, who ranged from 18 to 65 in age, presented with newly diagnosed hyperthyroidism lasting under 2 months. Clinical symptoms, serum thyroxine, TRAb, thyroid ultrasound and orbital computed tomography informed diagnoses. Trimming took 3 bases from V and 5 from J; bases not matched to a gene: 4. CDR1 and CDR2 from the germline V gene are SGHAT and FQNNGV. The CDR3 is made up of 15 amino acids.

The source is a woman under 30 with Graves' hyperthyroidism. Sequencing used blood. The chain is built from TRBV11-2 and TRBJ1-4; 9 bases fit TRBD1. This chain's CDR3 is CASSFIGTGNEKLFF. DNA for the CDR3: TGTGCCAGCAGCTTTATAGGGACAGGGAATGAAAAACTGTTTTTT.